This passage covers 32 T cell receptor beta chains from one sample sequenced in a study of OX40 agonist ivuxolimab in advanced cancers. Libraries were prepared by immunoSEQ multiplex PCR; TCRdb keeps only in-frame clonotypes and omits some of them. Among tens of thousands of clones, around 90% were seen once, and the ten largest hold 0.25% to 0.35%. The specimen comprised CD4+ or CD8+ T cells sorted from blood, sampled in a trial of the OX40 agonist ivuxolimab. The receptors originated from an adult with an advanced solid tumor such as melanoma, head and neck, liver or kidney cancer.

V is TRBV5-1 and J is TRBJ2-3, with TRBD1 matching 7 bases. V shed 4 bases and J 3 bases; nucleotides not matched to a gene: 8. Germline V gene data show CDR1 as SGHRS and CDR2 as YFSETQ. The CDR3 runs to 15 residues. The CDR3 reads CASSRDRVETDTQYF. CDR3 DNA sequence: TGCGCCAGCAGCCGAGACAGGGTAGAAACAGATACGCAGTATTTT.

The V and J genes are TRBV2 and TRBJ2-7; 10 bases map to TRBD1. J was trimmed by 7 bases and V by 7 bases; bases with no gene match: 4. Germline assignment: CDR1 SNHLY and CDR2 FYNNEI. This CDR3 has 12 residues. The CDR3 coding sequence is TGTGCCAGCAAAAGGACAGGGGGAGAGCAGTACGTC. Amino acid sequence: CASKRTGGEQYV.

The chain employs TRBV2 and TRBJ1-1, with D possibly being TRBD1 (5 bases). Germline V gene data show CDR1 as SNHLY and CDR2 as FYNNEI. CDR3 length: 17 amino acids. The V and J ends lost 8 bases and 5 bases respectively, with 27 bases between them. DNA of the CDR3: TGTGCCAGCCTGTTGTTGGGGGGGAGGGGACCGGCGACTGAAGCTTTCTTT. This encodes CASLLLGGRGPATEAFF.

CDR3 DNA: TGCGCCAGCAGCCAAGGGGGACAGGGGGCAGGAAACACCATATATTTT. Its protein is CASSQGGQGAGNTIYF. The rearrangement joins TRBV4-1 to TRBJ1-3, with 12 nucleotides matching TRBD1. This CDR3 contains 16 residues. In germline, CDR1 is MGHRA, CDR2 YSYEKL. V trimming: 1 base; J trimming: 4 bases; junction bases outside the gene matches: 2.

The CDR3 coding sequence is TGTGCCAGCTCGACTAGACAGGGTCTGCGAGAAAAACTGTTTTTT. This gives the protein CASSTRQGLREKLFF. The chain carries TRBV28 and TRBJ1-4; 7 bases map to TRBD1. Germline assignment: CDR1 MDHEN and CDR2 SYDVKM. After removal of 8 bases from V and 8 bases from J, the junction contained 14 bases not matched to a gene. The CDR3 covers 15 residues.

The chain links TRBV27 to TRBJ2-3; 8 bases map to TRBD1. Per germline, CDR1 MNHEY and CDR2 SMNVEV (reference sequence). This CDR3 has 15 residues. V shed 5 bases and J 4 bases; nucleotides not matched to a gene: 8. Here the CDR3 DNA reads TGTGCCAGCAGTGATCCGGGACAGGCCTCAGATACGCAGTATTTT. It specifies CASSDPGQASDTQYF.

This chain connects TRBV9 to TRBJ2-5; TRBD1 matches 8 bases. V lost 4 bases and J lost 4; bases outside the gene matches: 12. Per the germline V gene, CDR1 is SGDLS and CDR2 is YYNGEE. The CDR3 is 16 residues long. DNA for the CDR3: TGTGCCAGCAGCCCTATGGCAGGGGGCAGGTCAGAGACCCAGTACTTC. It codes for CASSPMAGGRSETQYF. Using reference TRBV9 and TRBJ2-5 for the parts outside the CDR3, the full variable domain is DSGVTQTPKHLITATGQRVTLRCSPRSGDLSVYWYQQSLDQGLQFLIQYYNGEERAKGNILERFSAQQFPDLHSELNLSSLELGDSALYFCASSPMAGGRSETQYFGPGTRLLVL.

The rearrangement joins TRBV27 to TRBJ1-6; D unclear. CDR1 is MNHEY, CDR2 SMNVEV, per germline (reference sequence). The CDR3 extends over 14 amino acids. V dropped 5 bases and J dropped 0 bases, with 5 bases sitting between them. CDR3 in amino acids: CASSTSSYNSPLHF. The CDR3 DNA reads as TGTGCCAGCAGTACCAGCTCCTATAATTCACCCCTCCACTTT.

The chain uses TRBV2 and TRBJ1-3; a weak D match, TRBD1 (5 bases). Germline values: CDR1 SNHLY, CDR2 FYNNEI. V was trimmed by 4 bases and J by 0 bases, leaving 7 bases between them. The CDR3 has 14 amino acids. The DNA of the CDR3 is TGTGCCAGCAGTGTGGGGCACTCTGGAAACACCATATATTTT. Encoded protein: CASSVGHSGNTIYF.

The chain couples TRBV30 to TRBJ1-2, with 7 bases matching TRBD1. This CDR3 contains 15 residues. Germline CDR1 is GTSNPN and CDR2 is SVGIG (reference sequence). The V and J ends lost 2 bases and 6 bases, in that order; junction bases with no gene match: 12. CDR3 DNA: TGTGCCTGGAGTCTAATAAGGGGGCGAGTTGATGGCTACACCTTC. Protein: CAWSLIRGRVDGYTF.

The chain is built from TRBV19 and TRBJ1-2; TRBD1 matches at 12 bases. The CDR3 consists of 19 residues. V trimming: 5 bases; J trimming: 4 bases; junction bases outside the gene matches: 17. The germline V gene encodes CDR1 LNHDA and CDR2 SQIVND (reference sequence). The CDR3 DNA follows: TGTGCCAGTAGTCTCTGGGCCTTGGGACAGGGGGCATTGGGCTATGGCTACACCTTC. Amino acids: CASSLWALGQGALGYGYTF.

The V gene is TRBV7-6, the J gene TRBJ1-1; D is perhaps TRBD1 (5 bases). The V and J ends lost 5 bases and 1 base respectively, with 17 bases between them. CDR3 size: 16 residues. Germline CDR1 and CDR2: SGHVS and FNYEAQ. CDR3 amino acids: CASSVTQAGPNTEAFF. In DNA, the CDR3 is TGTGCCAGCAGCGTTACTCAGGCAGGGCCGAACACTGAAGCTTTCTTT.

CDR3 in DNA: TGTGCCAGCAGCTTAGAGGGACGCGAGGGAGAGACCCAGTACTTC. This sequence encodes CASSLEGREGETQYF. The rearrangement joins TRBV7-9 to TRBJ2-5; the D call may be TRBD1 or TRBD2 (5 bases each). The V gene lost 1 base and the J gene lost 4 bases, with 13 bases spanning the gap. CDR1 and CDR2 from the germline V gene are SEHNR and FQNEAQ (reference sequence). CDR3 size: 15 residues. The full variable domain, rest sourced from reference TRBV7-9 and TRBJ2-5, is DTGVSQNPRHKITKRGQNVTFRCDPISEHNRLYWYRQTLGQGPEFLTYFQNEAQLEKSRLLSDRFSAERPKGSFSTLEIQRTEQGDSAMYLCASSLEGREGETQYFGPGTRLLVL.

This chain links TRBV19 with TRBJ1-6; maybe TRBD1 (5 bases). Germline V CDR1 and CDR2: LNHDA, SQIVND (reference sequence). The length of the CDR3 is 13 residues. V dropped 3 bases and J dropped 14 bases, with 14 bases sitting between them. CDR3 loop: CASSMGRGETLHF. The CDR3 nucleotides read TGTGCCAGTAGTATGGGCCGGGGGGAAACCCTCCACTTT.

The rearrangement links TRBV4-1 to TRBJ2-5; D unresolved. Trimming shortened V by 1 base and J by 7 bases, and 19 bases separated the two germline ends. Germline CDR1 and CDR2: MGHRA and YSYEKL. The CDR3 is 16 amino acids. The chain's CDR3 is CASSQGTNPAFGTQYF. CDR3 bases: TGCGCCAGCAGCCAAGGAACCAACCCAGCGTTCGGGACCCAGTACTTC.

The chain carries TRBV7-2 and TRBJ1-4, with a tentative D call TRBD1 (5 bases). The CDR3 loop spans 14 amino acids. Germline V gene data show CDR1 as SGHTA and CDR2 as FQGNSA. V was pared by 4 bases and J by 4 bases, with 10 bases between. This chain's CDR3 is CASSSGRNNEKLFF. The DNA of the CDR3 is TGTGCCAGCAGCTCGGGACGGAATAATGAAAAACTGTTTTTT.

The chain recombines TRBV19 with TRBJ2-3, with D uncertain. V lost 7 bases, J lost 6 bases, and 11 bases lay in between. In germline, CDR1 is LNHDA, CDR2 SQIVND (reference sequence). The CDR3 has 12 amino acids. CDR3 residues: CASTQPPDTQYF. The CDR3 DNA sequence: TGTGCCAGTACCCAGCCCCCGGATACGCAGTATTTT.

CDR3 coding DNA: TGTGCCAGCTCACCATTACGGGGGCTAGATGGCTACACCTTC. Encoded protein: CASSPLRGLDGYTF. The V gene is TRBV18, the J gene TRBJ1-2; perhaps TRBD1 as D (6 bases). The CDR3 sequence is 14 residues long. V gave up 2 bases and J gave up 6 bases, with 13 bases separating them. Germline CDR1 KGHSH, CDR2 LQKENI.

J is TRBJ2-6 and V is TRBV5-8, with a weak D call TRBD1 (5 bases). The CDR3 totals 17 residues. The germline V and J ends were trimmed by 6 bases and 0 bases, with 16 bases remaining between them. Looked up from germline, CDR1 is SGHTS and CDR2 is YDEGEE. CDR3 coding DNA: TGTGCCAGCAAAAGGGGCGAGATCAACTCTGGGGCCAACGTCCTGACTTTC. Translation: CASKRGEINSGANVLTF. Supplemented by reference TRBV5-8 and TRBJ2-6, the full variable domain reads EAGVTQSPTHLIKTRGQQATLRCSPISGHTSVYWYQQALGLGLQFLLWYDEGEERNRGNFPPRFSGRQFPNYSSELNVNALELEDSALYLCASKRGEINSGANVLTFGAGSRLTVL.

The chain is built from TRBV10-1 and TRBJ1-3; D unresolved. The germline CDR1 and CDR2 sequences are WNHNN and SYGVQD (reference sequence). V lost 5 bases and J 4 bases, leaving 18 bases between the germline ends. CDR3 length: 16 residues. The CDR3 protein is CASSPGRTTAGNTIYF. As DNA, the CDR3 is TGCGCCAGCAGTCCTGGACGGACGACTGCGGGAAACACCATATATTTT.

The V and J genes are TRBV25-1 and TRBJ2-1, with D perhaps TRBD2 (5 bases). CDR1 MGHDK and CDR2 SYGVNS come from the germline V gene. The CDR3 sequence is 17 residues long. The ends were cut back, 1 base at V and 2 bases at J, with 15 bases in the middle. CDR3 region: CASSEFRAESPYNEQFF. The DNA of the CDR3 is TGTGCCAGCAGTGAATTTAGAGCGGAAAGCCCCTACAATGAGCAGTTCTTC.

The rearrangement uses TRBV28 and TRBJ2-2; D is unresolved. The length of the CDR3 is 13 residues. From germline, CDR1 is MDHEN and CDR2 SYDVKM. V lost 1 base and J 6 bases, leaving 6 bases between the germline ends. Written as DNA, the CDR3 is TGTGCCAGCAGTTTATACCGGCCCGGGGAGCTGTTTTTT. It codes for CASSLYRPGELFF.

The J gene is TRBJ1-5, the V gene TRBV1; the D call in the table, TRBD1, was not verified against the DNA. TRBV1 is flagged as a pseudogene. This CDR3 is 13 amino acids long. The CDR3: CTSSQAVNQPQHF. Here the CDR3 DNA reads TGCACCAGCAGCCAAGCAGTTAATCAGCCCCAGCATTTT.

The chain recombines TRBV5-1 with TRBJ1-4, with 12 positions matching TRBD1. Germline assignment: CDR1 SGHRS and CDR2 YFSETQ. The CDR3 covers 15 residues. V was clipped by 4 bases and J by 6 bases; unmatched bases: 4. CDR3 amino acids: CASSGTGGAYEKLFF. CDR3 coding DNA: TGCGCCAGCAGCGGGACAGGGGGCGCCTATGAAAAACTGTTTTTT.

The chain uses TRBV18 and TRBJ2-3, with D unresolved. The CDR3 is 15 residues long. Germline CDR1 KGHSH, CDR2 LQKENI. Trimming removed 0 bases from V and 2 bases from J, with 9 bases in between. The CDR3 nucleotides read TGTGCCAGCTCACCACCCACGGTCCCCACAGATACGCAGTATTTT. Encoded protein: CASSPPTVPTDTQYF.

This chain connects TRBV5-6 to TRBJ2-3; TRBD2 is a possible D gene (5 bases). V was clipped by 5 bases and J by 4 bases, with 14 bases between them. CDR3 size: 14 residues. Germline CDR1 and CDR2: SGHDT and YYEEEE. CDR3 sequence reads: CASSQQSGADTQYF. DNA for the CDR3: TGTGCCAGCAGTCAGCAGAGCGGCGCAGATACGCAGTATTTT.

This sequence joins TRBV25-1 and TRBJ1-1; 7 bases match TRBD1. The V and J ends lost 6 bases and 7 bases, in that order; junction bases with no gene match: 8. CDR1 MGHDK and CDR2 SYGVNS come from the germline V gene. The CDR3 totals 13 residues. The CDR3 DNA follows: TGTGCCAGCAGAGGGACAGCGACGAATGAAGCTTTCTTT. This sequence encodes CASRGTATNEAFF.

J is TRBJ2-3 and V is TRBV15, with D possibly being TRBD2 (7 bases). This CDR3 region has 14 residues. V shed 3 bases and J shed 1 base, with 8 bases lying between them. Germline CDR1 is LNHNV and CDR2 is YYDKDF (reference sequence). CDR3 in DNA: TGTGCCACCAGCAGGGGGGGGCGCACAGATACGCAGTATTTT. Amino acid sequence: CATSRGGRTDTQYF.

The V and J genes are TRBV27 and TRBJ2-1; 11 bases are shared with TRBD2. Germline CDR1 MNHEY, CDR2 SMNVEV (reference sequence). The CDR3 has 15 residues. The V gene end was trimmed by 3 bases and the J gene end by 7 bases; junction bases not matched to a gene: 5. Written as DNA, the CDR3 is TGTGCCAGCAGTTTTAGCGGGGGGGCAATGAATGAGCAGTTCTTC. This sequence encodes CASSFSGGAMNEQFF.

The J gene is TRBJ2-7, the V gene TRBV28; D remains ambiguous. Germline lookup yields CDR1 MDHEN and CDR2 SYDVKM. This CDR3 contains 14 residues. The V and J ends lost 5 bases and 6 bases respectively, with 17 bases between them. CDR3 protein: CASSPPYPSLEQYV. In DNA, the CDR3 is TGTGCCAGCAGTCCACCCTACCCGTCCCTCGAGCAGTACGTC.

This chain links TRBV5-1 with TRBJ2-7; 14 positions agree with TRBD2. V lost 4 bases to trimming and J lost 4 bases; unmatched junction nucleotides: 4. Germline V CDR1 and CDR2: SGHRS, YFSETQ. The CDR3 length is 15 residues. CDR3 amino acids: CASSLGLAGVYEQYV. The DNA for the CDR3 is TGCGCCAGCAGCCTGGGACTAGCGGGGGTTTACGAGCAGTACGTC.

About this clone: The sample has other DNA sequences that encode this CDR3 too. This sequence joins TRBV4-1 and TRBJ1-2; 8 bases agree with TRBD1. V shed 0 bases and J 3 bases; nucleotides not matched to a gene: 0. Germline CDR1 MGHRA, CDR2 YSYEKL. The CDR3 consists of 14 residues. CDR3 region: CASSQETGDYGYTF. DNA of the CDR3: TGCGCCAGCAGCCAAGAGACAGGGGACTATGGCTACACCTTC.